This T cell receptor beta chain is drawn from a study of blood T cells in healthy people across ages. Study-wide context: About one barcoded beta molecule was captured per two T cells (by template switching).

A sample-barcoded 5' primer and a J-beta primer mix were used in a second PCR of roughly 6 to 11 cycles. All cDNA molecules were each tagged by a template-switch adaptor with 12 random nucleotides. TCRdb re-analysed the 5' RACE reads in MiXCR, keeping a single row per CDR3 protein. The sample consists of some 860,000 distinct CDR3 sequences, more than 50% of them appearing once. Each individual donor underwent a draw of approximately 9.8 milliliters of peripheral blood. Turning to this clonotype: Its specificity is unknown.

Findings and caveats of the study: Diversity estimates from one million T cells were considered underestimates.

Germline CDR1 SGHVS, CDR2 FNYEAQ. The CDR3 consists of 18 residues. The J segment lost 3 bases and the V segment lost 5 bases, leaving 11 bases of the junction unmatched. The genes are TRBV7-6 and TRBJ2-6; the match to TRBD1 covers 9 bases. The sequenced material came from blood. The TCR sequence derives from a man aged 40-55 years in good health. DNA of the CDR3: TGTGCCAGCAGCCTTCGGGGGACAGGGTACGATGGGGCCAACGTCCTGACTTTC. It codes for CASSLRGTGYDGANVLTF.